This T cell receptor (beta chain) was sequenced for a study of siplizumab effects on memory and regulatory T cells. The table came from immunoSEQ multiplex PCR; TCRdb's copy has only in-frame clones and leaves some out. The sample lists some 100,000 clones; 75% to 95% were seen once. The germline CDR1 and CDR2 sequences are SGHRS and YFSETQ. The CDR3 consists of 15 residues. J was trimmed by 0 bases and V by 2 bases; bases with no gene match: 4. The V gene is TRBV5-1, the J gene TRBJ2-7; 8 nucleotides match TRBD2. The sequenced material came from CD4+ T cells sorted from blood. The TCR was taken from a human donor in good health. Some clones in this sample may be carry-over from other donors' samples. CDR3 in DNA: TGCGCCAGCAGCTTTACTAGCGGCTTCTCCTACGAGCAGTACTTC. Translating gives CASSFTSGFSYEQYF.